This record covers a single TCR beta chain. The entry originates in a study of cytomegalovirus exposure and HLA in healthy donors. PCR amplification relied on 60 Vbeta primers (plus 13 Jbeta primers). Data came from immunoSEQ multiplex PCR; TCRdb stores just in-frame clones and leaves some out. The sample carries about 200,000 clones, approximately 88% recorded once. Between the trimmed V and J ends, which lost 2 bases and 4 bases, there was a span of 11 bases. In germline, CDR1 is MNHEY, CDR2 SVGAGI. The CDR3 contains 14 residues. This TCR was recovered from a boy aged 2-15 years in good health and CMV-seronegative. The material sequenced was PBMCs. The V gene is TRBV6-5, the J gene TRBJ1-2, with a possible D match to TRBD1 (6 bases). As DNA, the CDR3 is TGTGCCAGCAGTTACAGGCAGGGGATCTATGGCTACACCTTC. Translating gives CASSYRQGIYGYTF.